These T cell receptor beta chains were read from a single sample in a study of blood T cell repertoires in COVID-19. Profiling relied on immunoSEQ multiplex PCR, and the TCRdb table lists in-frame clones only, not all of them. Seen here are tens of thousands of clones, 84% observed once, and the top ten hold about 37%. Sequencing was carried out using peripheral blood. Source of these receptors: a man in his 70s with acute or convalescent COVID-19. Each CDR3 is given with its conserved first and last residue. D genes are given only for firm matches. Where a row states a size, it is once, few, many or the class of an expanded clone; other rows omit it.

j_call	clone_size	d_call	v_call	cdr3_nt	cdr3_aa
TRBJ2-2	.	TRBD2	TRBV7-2	TGTGCCAGCAGCTGGACTAGCGGGCCGTCGATGGGCGGGGAGCTGTTTTTT	CASSWTSGPSMGGELFF
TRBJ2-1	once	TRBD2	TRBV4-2	TGTGCCAGCAGCCGGTCCGGAGGCGGGGGTGACAATGAGCAGTTCTTC	CASSRSGGGGDNEQFF
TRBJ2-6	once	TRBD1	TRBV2	TGTGCCAGCAGTGAATCCCAGGGGGTCTCTGGGGCCAACGTCCTGACTTTC	CASSESQGVSGANVLTF
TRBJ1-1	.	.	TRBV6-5	TGTGCCAGCAGCCAGGATGCGTACACTGAAGCTTTCTTT	CASSQDAYTEAFF
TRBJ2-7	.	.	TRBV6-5	TGTGCCAGCACCCCCGACTTCCAAGGCCCCTACGAGCAGTACTTC	CASTPDFQGPYEQYF
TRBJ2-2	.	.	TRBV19	TGTGCCAGTAGTATACAGGAGAACACCGGGGAGCTGTTTTTT	CASSIQENTGELFF
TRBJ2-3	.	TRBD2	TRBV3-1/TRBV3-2	TGTGCCAGCAGCCAAGAGCGCCTAGCGGCCAGGATTGTGCAGTATTTT	CASSQERLAARIVQYF
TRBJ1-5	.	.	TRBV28	TGTGCCAGCACCGGGGGCGGGGGAAACCAGCCCCAGCATTTT	CASTGGGGNQPQHF
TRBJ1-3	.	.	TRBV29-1	TGCAGCATGCAGGGTGGTGGAAACACCATATATTTT	CSMQGGGNTIYF
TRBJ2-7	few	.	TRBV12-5	TGTGCTAGTGGTTTGGATTTCGGCGAGCAGTACTTC	CASGLDFGEQYF
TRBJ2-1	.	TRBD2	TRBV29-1	TGCAGCGCTGGGGGCGGGGGGCTTAAAAATGAGCAGTTCTTC	CSAGGGGLKNEQFF
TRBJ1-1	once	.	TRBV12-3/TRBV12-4	TGTGCCAGCTCCCGAGTTTACACTGAAGCTTTCTTT	CASSRVYTEAFF
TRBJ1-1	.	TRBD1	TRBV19	TGTGCCAGTTCCCTCGACAGGGTGGTAACTGAAGCTTTCTTT	CASSLDRVVTEAFF
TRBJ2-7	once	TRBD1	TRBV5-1	TGCGCCAGCAGCTTGTGGCCTGGACAGGGGGACTACGAGCAGTACTTC	CASSLWPGQGDYEQYF
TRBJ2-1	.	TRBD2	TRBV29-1	TGCAGCGTTGCTTTCCGGGAGGACCCCTACAATGAGCAGTTCTTC	CSVAFREDPYNEQFF
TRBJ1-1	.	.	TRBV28	TGTGCCAGCAGTTTATCGGGGAGTGGCGCAAGGAACACTGAAGCTTTCTTT	CASSLSGSGARNTEAFF
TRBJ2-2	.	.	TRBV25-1	TGTGCCAGCAAGGAGCTAGCAGGCGGGGAGCTGTTTTTT	CASKELAGGELFF